The 9 T cell receptor beta chains in this list originate from one sample, sequenced in a study of cytomegalovirus exposure and HLA in healthy donors. Vbeta (60) and Jbeta (13) primers were used in the PCR. Only in-frame clones appear in the TCRdb table, and some are missing; sequencing was by immunoSEQ multiplex PCR. The table gives around 70,000 clones; the top ten clones make up approximately 1.8% of it. The specimen was PBMCs. All receptors come from a woman in her twenties or thirties in good health and CMV-seronegative.

The J gene is TRBJ1-6, the V gene TRBV4-3, with 8 bases identical to TRBD1. Germline CDR1 and CDR2: LGHNA and YSLEER. This CDR3 spans 15 amino acids. The trim removed 0 bases at V and 10 bases at J, leaving 5 bases unmatched. The CDR3 spells CASSQEGQGDSPLHF. The CDR3 bases are TGCGCCAGCAGCCAAGAAGGACAGGGCGACTCACCCCTCCACTTT.

The J gene is TRBJ2-5, the V gene TRBV5-5, with D possibly being TRBD1 (6 bases). The CDR3 consists of 18 residues. V was cut by 4 bases and J by 3 bases, with 25 bases left in between. The germline gives CDR1 SGHKS, CDR2 YYEKEE (reference sequence). The CDR3 protein is CASSLAAQLRQVEETQYF. The CDR3 bases are TGTGCCAGCAGCCTTGCGGCACAACTACGACAGGTCGAAGAGACCCAGTACTTC.

The rearrangement joins TRBV5-1 to TRBJ1-5; no clear D gene. The V end was cut by 4 bases, the J end by 4 bases, with 12 bases between. CDR1 and CDR2 (germline): SGHRS, YFSETQ. This CDR3 contains 14 residues. CDR3 residues: CASSPLPGNQPQHF. The CDR3 DNA reads TGCGCCAGCAGCCCCCTCCCCGGGAATCAGCCCCAGCATTTT.

The V and J genes are TRBV6-1 and TRBJ2-3, with D possibly matching TRBD2 (7 bases). Trimming shortened V by 1 base and J by 2 bases, and 10 bases separated the two germline ends. CDR3 length equals 15 residues. The germline V gene encodes CDR1 MNHNS and CDR2 SASEGT. The CDR3 here is CASSEGGGITDTQYF. The CDR3 bases are TGTGCCAGCAGTGAAGGCGGGGGCATCACAGATACGCAGTATTTT.

The chain carries TRBV27 and TRBJ2-1; 7 bases align to TRBD1. In germline, CDR1 is MNHEY, CDR2 SMNVEV (reference sequence). This CDR3 region has 14 residues. Germline trimming cut 7 bases from V and 3 bases from J; bases unmatched to any gene: 6. CDR3 sequence: CASNGAGGYNEQFF. CDR3 bases: TGTGCCAGCAATGGGGCAGGGGGCTACAATGAGCAGTTCTTC.

The chain recombines TRBV10-3 with TRBJ1-5; 8 bases map to TRBD1. The CDR3 spans 14 residues. Germline V gene sequence: CDR1 ENHRY, CDR2 SYGVKD. The V gene end was trimmed by 4 bases and the J gene end by 5 bases; junction bases not matched to a gene: 4. CDR3 in amino acids: CAISGDRSYQPQHF. CDR3 coding DNA: TGTGCCATCAGTGGGGACAGGTCCTATCAGCCCCAGCATTTT.

V gene TRBV7-9 combines with J gene TRBJ2-3; tentatively, D is TRBD2 (6 bases). Germline V lookup: CDR1 SEHNR, CDR2 FQNEAQ (reference sequence). The CDR3 spans 16 residues. Trimming took 4 bases from V and 0 from J, leaving 14 bases between them. This CDR3 reads CASSSGLSGSTDTQYF. For the CDR3, the DNA is TGTGCCAGCAGCTCGGGACTTAGTGGGAGCACAGATACGCAGTATTTT.

The chain joins TRBV13 to TRBJ2-5; tentative D call: TRBD1 (5 bases). V lost 5 bases and J 1 base, leaving 20 bases between the germline ends. The length of the CDR3 is 17 residues. CDR1 and CDR2 (germline): PRHDT, FYEKMQ (reference sequence). CDR3 residues: CASSPTKGREGQETQYF. In nucleotides, the CDR3 is TGTGCCAGCAGCCCGACCAAGGGCAGGGAAGGCCAAGAGACCCAGTACTTC.

The V and J genes are TRBV28 and TRBJ1-1, with D tentatively TRBD1 (5 bases). Germline V gene lookup returns CDR1 MDHEN and CDR2 SYDVKM. Trimming took off 3 bases at V and 6 bases at J, with 11 bases between the two ends. This CDR3 is built from 13 residues. This chain's CDR3 is CASSLGGISEAFF. For the CDR3, the DNA is TGTGCCAGCAGTTTGGGGGGGATATCTGAAGCTTTCTTT.